Below are 13 T cell receptor beta chains sequenced from a single sample in a study of CXCR3-negative and CXCR3-positive naive CD8 T cells. General study findings and limits: More hydrophobic TRB CDR3s were found in CXCR3-positive naive cells than in CXCR3-negative naive cells.

These receptors have no known antigen. Each TRB cDNA library was prepared by 5' RACE (with UMI labels). TCRdb reanalyzed the 5' RACE reads, giving one entry per CDR3 protein sequence and no DNA. The sample is made up of roughly 110,000 distinct CDR3 sequences, and the top ten hold about 0.34% of it. The sequencing input was naive CXCR3+ CD8+ T cells from blood. Stated subset: CD45RO-CCR7+CD27+CD95- naive CD8+ T cells expressing CXCR3 (TNR3+). The origin of the receptors is a human donor in good health. Some clones in this sample may be carry-over from other donors' samples.

The J gene is TRBJ2-1, the V gene TRBV5-6; no DNA is available, so the TRBD2 call from TCRdb remains unchecked. Germline V gene data show CDR1 as SGHDT and CDR2 as YYEEEE. There are 17 residues in the CDR3. CDR3 residues: CASSYPGLAGGRNEQFF.

The rearrangement links TRBV30 to TRBJ1-1; TCRdb gives TRBD1 as the D gene, but with no DNA this cannot be confirmed. The CDR3 length is 16 residues. CDR1 GTSNPN and CDR2 SVGIG come from the germline V gene (reference sequence). CDR3 protein: CAWSEKDRGIYTEAFF.

V and J are TRBV4-1 and TRBJ2-3; TCRdb calls TRBD1, which cannot be checked without DNA. Germline CDR1 reads MGHRA; CDR2 reads YSYEKL. The CDR3 runs 14 residues. CDR3 loop: CASSLSTGSDTQYF.

This chain uses TRBV5-1 with TRBJ1-5; TCRdb's D call, TRBD1, is unchecked because there is no DNA. The CDR3 loop spans 13 amino acids. Germline loops: CDR1 SGHRS, CDR2 YFSETQ. CDR3 amino acids: CASSLEGTGPQHF.

The chain carries TRBV6-5 and TRBJ2-2; the D call from TCRdb, TRBD2, cannot be confirmed without DNA. Germline V lookup: CDR1 MNHEY, CDR2 SVGAGI. This CDR3 region has 19 residues. The CDR3 reads CASSYSTSGSGVNTGELFF.

The rearrangement uses TRBV2 and TRBJ2-3. The CDR3 is 17 residues long. Per the germline V gene, CDR1 is SNHLY and CDR2 is FYNNEI. CDR3 loop: CASSVEQRIYLTDTQYF.

The J gene is TRBJ2-2, the V gene TRBV29-1; absent DNA, TCRdb's TRBD1 call cannot be checked. Germline CDR1 reads SQVTM; CDR2 reads ANQGSEA. This CDR3 has 17 amino acids. The CDR3 spells CSVGWDSPLGNTGELFF.

The V call is TRBV7-9, the J call TRBJ1-1; TCRdb designates TRBD1, a call that cannot be tested without DNA. Germline CDR1 reads SEHNR; CDR2 reads FQNEAQ (reference sequence). CDR3 size: 14 residues. CDR3 region: CASSLGTGWAEAFF.

The chain links TRBV11-2 to TRBJ2-7; there is no DNA to check the TCRdb D call of TRBD1. This CDR3 has 14 amino acids. CDR1 SGHAT and CDR2 FQNNGV come from the germline V gene. This chain's CDR3 is CASSSRLAWDEQYF.

The chain recombines TRBV11-2 with TRBJ2-7; the TCRdb call, TRBD2, lacks DNA for checking. Germline CDR1 and CDR2: SGHAT and FQNNGV. The CDR3 runs to 17 residues. The CDR3 loop reads CASSLGRGRRTNYEQYF.

The chain links TRBV4-1 to TRBJ2-3; no DNA is available, so the TRBD2 call from TCRdb remains unchecked. The germline CDR1 and CDR2 sequences are MGHRA and YSYEKL. The length of the CDR3 is 14 residues. CDR3 amino acids: CASGTSGRTDTQYF.

The gene calls are TRBV4-3 and TRBJ2-7; absent DNA, TCRdb's TRBD1 call cannot be checked. This CDR3 contains 13 residues. The germline gives CDR1 LGHNA, CDR2 YSLEER. The CDR3 loop reads CASSSRTGDEQYF.

The V call is TRBV7-9, the J call TRBJ1-2; TCRdb names TRBD1, which stays unverified in the absence of DNA. The CDR3 consists of 15 residues. Germline V gene lookup returns CDR1 SEHNR and CDR2 FQNEAQ (reference sequence). The CDR3 here is CASSFDRMGNYGYTF.